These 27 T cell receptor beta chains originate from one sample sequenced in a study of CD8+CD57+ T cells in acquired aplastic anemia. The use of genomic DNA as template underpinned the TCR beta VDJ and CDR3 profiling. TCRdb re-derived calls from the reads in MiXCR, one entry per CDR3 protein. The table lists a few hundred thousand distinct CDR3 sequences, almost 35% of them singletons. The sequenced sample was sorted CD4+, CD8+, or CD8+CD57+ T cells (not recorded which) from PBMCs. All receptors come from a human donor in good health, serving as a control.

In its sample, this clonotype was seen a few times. CDR3 DNA: TGTGCCAGCAGCCCCGAGCGTGCCCGAGCTAGCGGAGAGGCCTACGAGCAGTACTTC. It translates to CASSPERARASGEAYEQYF. The rearrangement links TRBV11-2 to TRBJ2-7, with 7 bases fitting TRBD2. CDR1 is SGHAT and CDR2 is FQNNGV in the germline V gene. J gave up 2 bases and V 5 bases, and 21 bases lay outside the gene matches. The CDR3 length is 19 residues.

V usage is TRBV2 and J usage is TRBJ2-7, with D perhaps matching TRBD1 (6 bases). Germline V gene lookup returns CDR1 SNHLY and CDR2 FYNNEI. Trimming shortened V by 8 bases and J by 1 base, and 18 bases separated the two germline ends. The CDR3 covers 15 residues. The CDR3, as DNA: TGTGCCAGCGGGTTGGCAGGGACATTATCCTACGAGCAGTACTTC. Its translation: CASGLAGTLSYEQYF.

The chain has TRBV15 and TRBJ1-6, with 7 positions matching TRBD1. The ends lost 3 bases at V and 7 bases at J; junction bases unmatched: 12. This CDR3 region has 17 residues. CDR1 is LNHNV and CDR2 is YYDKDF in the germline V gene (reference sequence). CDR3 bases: TGTGCCACCAGCAGCCAAGCGACGGGACAGTGGAATTCACCCCTCCACTTT. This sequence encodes CATSSQATGQWNSPLHF.

CDR3 nucleotides: TGTGCCAGTACCCTTGGGACAGGGGGAGCTTTCTTT. Residues: CASTLGTGGAFF. The V call is TRBV19, the J call TRBJ1-1; the match to TRBD1 covers 11 bases. Germline assignment: CDR1 LNHDA and CDR2 SQIVND (reference sequence). The trim removed 7 bases at V and 10 bases at J, leaving 5 bases unmatched. CDR3 length equals 12 residues.

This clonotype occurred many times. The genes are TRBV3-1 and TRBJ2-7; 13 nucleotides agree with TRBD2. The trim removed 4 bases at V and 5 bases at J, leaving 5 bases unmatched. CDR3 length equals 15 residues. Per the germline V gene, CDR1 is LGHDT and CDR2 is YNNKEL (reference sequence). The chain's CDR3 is CASSPAGLAGDEQYF. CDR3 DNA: TGTGCCAGCAGCCCGGCAGGACTAGCGGGAGACGAGCAGTACTTC.

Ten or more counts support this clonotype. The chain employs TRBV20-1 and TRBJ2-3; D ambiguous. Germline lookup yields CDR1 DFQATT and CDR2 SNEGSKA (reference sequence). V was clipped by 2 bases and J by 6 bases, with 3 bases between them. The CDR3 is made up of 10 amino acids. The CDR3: CSARSDTQYF. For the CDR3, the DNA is TGCAGTGCTAGATCGGATACGCAGTATTTT.

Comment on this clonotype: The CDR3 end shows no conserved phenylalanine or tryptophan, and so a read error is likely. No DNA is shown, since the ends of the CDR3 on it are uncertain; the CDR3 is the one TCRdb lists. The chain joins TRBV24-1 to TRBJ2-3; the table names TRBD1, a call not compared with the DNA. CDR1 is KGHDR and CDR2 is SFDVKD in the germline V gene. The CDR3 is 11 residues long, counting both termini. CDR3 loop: CATSDPTGKQY.

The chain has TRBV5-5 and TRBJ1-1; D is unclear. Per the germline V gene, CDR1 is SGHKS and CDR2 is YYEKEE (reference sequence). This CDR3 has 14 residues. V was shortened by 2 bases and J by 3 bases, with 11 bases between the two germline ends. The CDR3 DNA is TGTGCCAGCAGCTTAAACCTCGGCGACACTGAAGCTTTCTTT. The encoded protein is CASSLNLGDTEAFF.

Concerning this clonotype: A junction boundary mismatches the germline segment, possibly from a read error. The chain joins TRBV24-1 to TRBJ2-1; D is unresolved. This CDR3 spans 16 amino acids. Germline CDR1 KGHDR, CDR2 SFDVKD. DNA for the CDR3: TGTGCCACCAGTGCTTTGGGCAGAAGCTCCTACAATGGGCAGTTCTTC. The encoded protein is CATSALGRSSYNGQFF.

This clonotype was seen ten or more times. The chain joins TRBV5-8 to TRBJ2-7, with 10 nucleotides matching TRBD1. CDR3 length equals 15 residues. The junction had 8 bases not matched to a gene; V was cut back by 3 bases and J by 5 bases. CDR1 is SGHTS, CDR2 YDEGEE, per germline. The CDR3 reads CASSSWGQGSDEQYF. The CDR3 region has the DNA TGTGCCAGCAGCTCTTGGGGACAGGGGTCCGACGAGCAGTACTTC.

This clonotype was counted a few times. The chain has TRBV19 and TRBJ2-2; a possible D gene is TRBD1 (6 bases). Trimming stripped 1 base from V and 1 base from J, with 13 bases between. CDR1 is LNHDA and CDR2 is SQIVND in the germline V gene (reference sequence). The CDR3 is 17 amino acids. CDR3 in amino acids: CASSIVPGAGNTGELFF. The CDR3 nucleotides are TGTGCCAGTAGTATAGTACCAGGGGCGGGGAACACCGGGGAGCTGTTTTTT.

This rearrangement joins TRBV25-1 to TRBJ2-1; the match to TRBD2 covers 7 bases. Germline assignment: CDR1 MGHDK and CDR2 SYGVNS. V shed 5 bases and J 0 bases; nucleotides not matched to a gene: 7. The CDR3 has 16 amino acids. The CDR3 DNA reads TGTGCCAGCAGTCCGCCGGGGGGTGGCTCCTACAATGAGCAGTTCTTC. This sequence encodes CASSPPGGGSYNEQFF. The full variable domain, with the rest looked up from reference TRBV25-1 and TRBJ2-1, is EADIYQTPRYLVIGTGKKITLECSQTMGHDKMYWYQQDPGMELHLIHYSYGVNSTEKGDLSSESTVSRIRTEHFPLTLESARPSHTSQYLCASSPPGGGSYNEQFFGPGTRLTVL.

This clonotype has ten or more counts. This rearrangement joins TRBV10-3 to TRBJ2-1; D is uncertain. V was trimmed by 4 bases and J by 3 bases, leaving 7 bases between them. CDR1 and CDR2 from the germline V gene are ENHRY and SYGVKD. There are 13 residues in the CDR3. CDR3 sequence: CAISAGIYNEQFF. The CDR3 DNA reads TGTGCCATCAGTGCCGGCATCTACAATGAGCAGTTCTTC.

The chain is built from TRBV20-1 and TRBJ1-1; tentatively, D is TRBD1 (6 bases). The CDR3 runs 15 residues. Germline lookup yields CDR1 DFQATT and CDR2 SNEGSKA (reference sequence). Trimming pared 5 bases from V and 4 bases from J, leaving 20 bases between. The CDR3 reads CSAPEIGGVSTEAFF. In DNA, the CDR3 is TGCAGTGCTCCCGAGATAGGGGGGGTAAGCACTGAAGCTTTCTTT.

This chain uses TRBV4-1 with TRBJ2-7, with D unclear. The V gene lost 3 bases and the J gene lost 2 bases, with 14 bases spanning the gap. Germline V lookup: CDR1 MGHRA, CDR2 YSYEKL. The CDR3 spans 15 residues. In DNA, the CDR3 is TGCGCCAGCAGCCAGCTCAGCGCCATTCCCTACGAGCAGTACTTC. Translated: CASSQLSAIPYEQYF.

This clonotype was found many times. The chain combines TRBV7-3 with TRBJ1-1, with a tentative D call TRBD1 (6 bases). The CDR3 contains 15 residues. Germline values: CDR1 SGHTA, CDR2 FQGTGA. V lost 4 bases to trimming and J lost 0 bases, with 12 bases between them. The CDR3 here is CASSSMTGVNTEAFF. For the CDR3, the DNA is TGTGCCAGCAGCTCAATGACAGGCGTGAACACTGAAGCTTTCTTT.

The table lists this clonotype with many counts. The CDR3 DNA reads as TGTGCCAGCAGTGGACAGAGGACCTACGAGCAGTACTTC. Translated, it gives CASSGQRTYEQYF. V and J are TRBV6-1 and TRBJ2-7; perhaps TRBD1 as D (5 bases). The ends were cut back, 4 bases at V and 2 bases at J, with 9 bases in the middle. The CDR3 length is 13 residues. From germline, CDR1 is MNHNS and CDR2 SASEGT.

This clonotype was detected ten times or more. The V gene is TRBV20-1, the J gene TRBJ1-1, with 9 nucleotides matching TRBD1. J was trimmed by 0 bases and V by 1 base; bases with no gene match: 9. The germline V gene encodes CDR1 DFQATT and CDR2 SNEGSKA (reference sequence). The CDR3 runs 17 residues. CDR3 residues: CSARGQSGQGVNTEAFF. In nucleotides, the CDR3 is TGCAGTGCTAGAGGGCAGTCGGGACAGGGCGTGAACACTGAAGCTTTCTTT.

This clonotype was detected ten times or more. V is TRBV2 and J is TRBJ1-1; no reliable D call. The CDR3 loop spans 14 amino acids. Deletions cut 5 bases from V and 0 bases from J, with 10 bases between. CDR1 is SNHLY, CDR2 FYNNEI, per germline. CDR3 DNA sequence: TGTGCCAGCAGTCCGCTGAGATTGAACACTGAAGCTTTCTTT. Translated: CASSPLRLNTEAFF.

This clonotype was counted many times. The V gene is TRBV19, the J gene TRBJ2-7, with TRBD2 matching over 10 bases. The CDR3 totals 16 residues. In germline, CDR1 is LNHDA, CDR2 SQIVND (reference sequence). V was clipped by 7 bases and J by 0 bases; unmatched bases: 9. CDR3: CASKPSGSRGSYEQYF. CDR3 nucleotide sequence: TGTGCCAGTAAACCTAGCGGGAGTAGGGGCTCCTACGAGCAGTACTTC.

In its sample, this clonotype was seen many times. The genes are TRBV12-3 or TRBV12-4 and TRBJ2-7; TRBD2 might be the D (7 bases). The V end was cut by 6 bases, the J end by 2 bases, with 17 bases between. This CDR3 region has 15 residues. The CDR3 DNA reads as TGTGCCAGCAGCACCCGAGGGGGGGGGACCTACGAGCAGTACTTC. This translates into CASSTRGGGTYEQYF.

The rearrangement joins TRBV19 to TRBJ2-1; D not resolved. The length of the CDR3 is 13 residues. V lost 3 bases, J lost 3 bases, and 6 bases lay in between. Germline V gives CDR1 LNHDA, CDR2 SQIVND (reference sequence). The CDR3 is CASSIPGYNEQFF. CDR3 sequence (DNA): TGTGCCAGTAGTATCCCGGGCTACAATGAGCAGTTCTTC.

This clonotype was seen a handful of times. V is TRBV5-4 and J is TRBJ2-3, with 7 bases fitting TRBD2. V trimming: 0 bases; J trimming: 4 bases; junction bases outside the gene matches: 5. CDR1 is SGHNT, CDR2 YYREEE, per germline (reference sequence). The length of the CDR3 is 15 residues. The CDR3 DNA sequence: TGTGCCAGCAGCTTGGTTACTAGCGAGTCAGATACGCAGTATTTT. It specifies CASSLVTSESDTQYF.

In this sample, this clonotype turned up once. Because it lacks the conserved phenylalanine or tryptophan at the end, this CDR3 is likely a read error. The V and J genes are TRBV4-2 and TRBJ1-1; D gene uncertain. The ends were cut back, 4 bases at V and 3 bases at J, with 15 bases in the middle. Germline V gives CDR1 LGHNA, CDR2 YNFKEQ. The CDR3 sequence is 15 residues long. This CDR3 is CASSPSDWRYTEAFS. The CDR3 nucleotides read TGTGCCAGCAGCCCCTCGGACTGGAGGTACACTGAAGCTTTCTCT.

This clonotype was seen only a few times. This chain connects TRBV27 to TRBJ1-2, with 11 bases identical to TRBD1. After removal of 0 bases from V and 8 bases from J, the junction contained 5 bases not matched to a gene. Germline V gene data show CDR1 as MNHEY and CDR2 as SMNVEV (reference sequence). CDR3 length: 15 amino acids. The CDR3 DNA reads TGTGCCAGCAGTTTATCGTGGGGACAGGGGGACGGCTACACCTTC. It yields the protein CASSLSWGQGDGYTF.

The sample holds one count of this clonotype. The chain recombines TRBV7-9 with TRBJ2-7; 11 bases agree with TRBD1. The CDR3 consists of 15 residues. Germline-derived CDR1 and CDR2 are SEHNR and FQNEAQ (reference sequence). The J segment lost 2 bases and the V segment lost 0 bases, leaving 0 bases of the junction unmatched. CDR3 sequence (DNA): TGTGCCAGCAGCTTAGCGGGACAGGGGGCCTACGAGCAGTACTTC. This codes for CASSLAGQGAYEQYF.

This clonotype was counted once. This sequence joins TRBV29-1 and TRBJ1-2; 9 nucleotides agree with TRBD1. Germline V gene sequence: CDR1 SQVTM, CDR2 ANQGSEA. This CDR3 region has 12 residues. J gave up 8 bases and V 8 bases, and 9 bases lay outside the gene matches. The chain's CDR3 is CSPQQGAGGYTF. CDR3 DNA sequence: TGCAGCCCACAACAGGGGGCAGGCGGCTACACCTTC.